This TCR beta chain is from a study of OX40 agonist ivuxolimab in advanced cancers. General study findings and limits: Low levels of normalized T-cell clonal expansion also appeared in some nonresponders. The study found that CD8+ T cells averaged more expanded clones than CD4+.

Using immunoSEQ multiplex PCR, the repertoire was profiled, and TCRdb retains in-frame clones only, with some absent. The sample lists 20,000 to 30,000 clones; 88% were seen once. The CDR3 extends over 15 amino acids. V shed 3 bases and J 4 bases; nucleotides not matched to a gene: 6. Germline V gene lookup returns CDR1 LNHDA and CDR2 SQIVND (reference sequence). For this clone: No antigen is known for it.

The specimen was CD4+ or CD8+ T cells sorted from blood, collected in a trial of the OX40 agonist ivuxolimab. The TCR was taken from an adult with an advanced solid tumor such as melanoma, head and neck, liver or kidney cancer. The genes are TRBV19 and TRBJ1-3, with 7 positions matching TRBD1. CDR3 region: CASSIDRARGNTIYF. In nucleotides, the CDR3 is TGTGCCAGTAGTATCGACAGGGCACGAGGAAACACCATATATTTT.